This entry is about one TCR beta chain. Germline loops: CDR1 MNHEY, CDR2 SMNVEV (reference sequence). Deletions cut 6 bases from V and 1 base from J, with 12 bases between. This CDR3 region has 14 residues. The sample comes from a study of blood T cell repertoires in COVID-19. Across the study: Sites in the United States, Italy and Spain provided acute and convalescent COVID-19 samples. PBMCs, B-cell-depleted T cells, or T cells were the source of the cDNA or gDNA that made up the material.

Source study methods: Using reference gene primer amplification, nucleated cell counts were estimated. Generated by immunoSEQ multiplex PCR, the TCRdb table keeps only in-frame clones and is missing some. That table supplies the V and J calls and clone size; D and trimming were determined from the DNA. The table records approximately 220,000 clones, around 87% of them present only once. The TCR originated in a man aged 60 to 75 with acute or convalescent COVID-19. The genes are TRBV27 and TRBJ1-1; D not certain. Sequencing was performed on peripheral blood. CDR3: CASSPTRRNTEAFF. In DNA, the CDR3 is TGTGCCAGCAGCCCGACCCGGAGGAACACTGAAGCTTTCTTT.